This TCR beta chain was recorded in a study of neurological immune-mediated disorders. TCRdb recomputed calls from the 5' RACE reads with MiXCR, one row per CDR3 protein. Seen here are some 49,000 distinct CDR3 sequences, 9% to 10% observed once, and the top ten hold less than 2%. This clonotype was counted ten times or more. What it recognizes is unknown. Time point: longitudinal time-point 1 (baseline). Trimming at V came to 1 base and at J to 5 bases, leaving 4 bases not matched to a gene. The CDR3 sequence is 15 residues long. Germline assignment: CDR1 LNHNV and CDR2 YYDKDF (reference sequence). Study-wide results and limits: There were no CDR3 amino acid sequences shared by expanded clones across subjects, a result suggesting private repertoires in all groups.

Sequenced input: PBMCs. The origin of this receptor is a woman aged 40 to 50 in good health. This rearrangement joins TRBV15 to TRBJ2-7; 11 bases are shared with TRBD1. The CDR3 loop is CATSRVGQGAHEQYF. Written as DNA, the CDR3 is TGTGCCACCAGCAGAGTCGGACAGGGGGCCCACGAGCAGTACTTC.